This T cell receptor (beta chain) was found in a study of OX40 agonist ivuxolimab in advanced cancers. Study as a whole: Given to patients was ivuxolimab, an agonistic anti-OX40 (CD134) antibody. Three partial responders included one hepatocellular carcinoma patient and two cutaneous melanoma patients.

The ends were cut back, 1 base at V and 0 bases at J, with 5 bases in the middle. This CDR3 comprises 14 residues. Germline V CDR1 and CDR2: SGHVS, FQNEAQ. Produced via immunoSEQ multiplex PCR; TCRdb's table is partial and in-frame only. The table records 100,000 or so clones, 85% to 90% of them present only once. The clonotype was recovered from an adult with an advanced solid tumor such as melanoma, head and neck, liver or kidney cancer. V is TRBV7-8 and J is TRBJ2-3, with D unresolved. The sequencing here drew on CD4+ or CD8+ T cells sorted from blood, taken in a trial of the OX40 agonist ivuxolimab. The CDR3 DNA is TGTGCCAGCAGCTTAGTCGGTAGCACAGATACGCAGTATTTT. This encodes CASSLVGSTDTQYF.